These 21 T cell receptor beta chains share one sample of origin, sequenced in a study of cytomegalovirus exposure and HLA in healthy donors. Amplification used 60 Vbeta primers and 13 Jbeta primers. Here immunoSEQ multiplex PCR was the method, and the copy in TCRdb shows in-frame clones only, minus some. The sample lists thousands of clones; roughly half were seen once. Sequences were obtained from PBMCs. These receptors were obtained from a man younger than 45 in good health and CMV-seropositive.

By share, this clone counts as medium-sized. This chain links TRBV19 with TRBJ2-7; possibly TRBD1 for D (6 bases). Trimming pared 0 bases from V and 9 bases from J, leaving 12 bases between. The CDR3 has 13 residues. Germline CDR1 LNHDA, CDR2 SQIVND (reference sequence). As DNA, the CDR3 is TGTGCCAGTAGTATAGACCCCAGAGGGGGGCAGTACTTC. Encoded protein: CASSIDPRGGQYF.

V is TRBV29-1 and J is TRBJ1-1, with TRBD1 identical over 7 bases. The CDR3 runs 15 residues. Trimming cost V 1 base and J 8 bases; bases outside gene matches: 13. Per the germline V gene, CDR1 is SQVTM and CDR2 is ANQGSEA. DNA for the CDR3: TGCAGCGTTGAAGGGAGACAGGGAAGGACCGGAGAAGCTTTCTTT. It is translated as CSVEGRQGRTGEAFF.

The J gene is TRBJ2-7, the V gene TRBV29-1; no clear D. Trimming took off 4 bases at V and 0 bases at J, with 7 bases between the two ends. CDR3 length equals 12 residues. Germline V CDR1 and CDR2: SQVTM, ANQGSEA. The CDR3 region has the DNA TGCAGCGTTGTGGCTTCCTCCTACGAGCAGTACTTC. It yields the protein CSVVASSYEQYF.

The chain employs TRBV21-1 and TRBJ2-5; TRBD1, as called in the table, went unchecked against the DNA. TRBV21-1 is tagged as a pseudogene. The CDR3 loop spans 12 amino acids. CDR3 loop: CARAGQGETQYF. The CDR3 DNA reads TGTGCCAGAGCGGGACAGGGTGAGACCCAGTACTTC.

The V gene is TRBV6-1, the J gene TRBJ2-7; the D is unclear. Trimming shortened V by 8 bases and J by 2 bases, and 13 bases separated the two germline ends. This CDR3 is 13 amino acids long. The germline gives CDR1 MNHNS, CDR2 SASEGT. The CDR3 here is CASGREIPYEQYF. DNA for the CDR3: TGTGCCAGCGGTCGAGAGATACCCTACGAGCAGTACTTC.

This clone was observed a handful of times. The CDR3 DNA reads TGTGCCTGGAGTCGGGACAGGGGGCGCCTAGTCAATCAGCCCCAGCATTTT. Translating gives CAWSRDRGRLVNQPQHF. The rearrangement joins TRBV30 to TRBJ1-5, with 12 positions matching TRBD1. This CDR3 region has 17 residues. CDR1 and CDR2 (germline): GTSNPN, SVGIG (reference sequence). J lost 3 bases, V lost 2 bases, and 8 bases had no gene match.

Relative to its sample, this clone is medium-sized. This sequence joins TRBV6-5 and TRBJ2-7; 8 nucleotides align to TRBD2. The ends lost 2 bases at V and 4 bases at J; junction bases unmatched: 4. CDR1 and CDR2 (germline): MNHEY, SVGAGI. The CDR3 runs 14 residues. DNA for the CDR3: TGTGCCAGCAGTTACGCGGCGGGAGGATACGAGCAGTACTTC. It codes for CASSYAAGGYEQYF.

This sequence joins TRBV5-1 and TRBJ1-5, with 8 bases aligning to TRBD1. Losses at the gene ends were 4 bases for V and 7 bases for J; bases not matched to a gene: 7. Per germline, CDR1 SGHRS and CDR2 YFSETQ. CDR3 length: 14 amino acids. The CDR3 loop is CASSLDRGSQPQHF. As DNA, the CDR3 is TGCGCCAGCAGCCTAGACAGGGGTAGCCAGCCCCAGCATTTT.

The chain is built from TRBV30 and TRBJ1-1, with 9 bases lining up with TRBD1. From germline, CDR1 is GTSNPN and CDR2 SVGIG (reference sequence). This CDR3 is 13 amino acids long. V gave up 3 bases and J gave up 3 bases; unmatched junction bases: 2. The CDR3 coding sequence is TGTGCCTGGAGGGGACAGGGTTACACTGAAGCTTTCTTT. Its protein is CAWRGQGYTEAFF.

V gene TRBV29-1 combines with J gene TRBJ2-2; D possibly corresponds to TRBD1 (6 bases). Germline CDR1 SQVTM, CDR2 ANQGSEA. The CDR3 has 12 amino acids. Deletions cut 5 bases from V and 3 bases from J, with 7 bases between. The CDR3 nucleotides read TGCAGCGTTAACAGGGACACCGGGGAGCTGTTTTTT. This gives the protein CSVNRDTGELFF.

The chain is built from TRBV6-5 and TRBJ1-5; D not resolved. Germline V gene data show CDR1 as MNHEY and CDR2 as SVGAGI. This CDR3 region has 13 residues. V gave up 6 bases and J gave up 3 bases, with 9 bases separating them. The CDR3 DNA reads TGTGCCAGCAGAGATAGCTTCAATCAGCCCCAGCATTTT. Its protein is CASRDSFNQPQHF.

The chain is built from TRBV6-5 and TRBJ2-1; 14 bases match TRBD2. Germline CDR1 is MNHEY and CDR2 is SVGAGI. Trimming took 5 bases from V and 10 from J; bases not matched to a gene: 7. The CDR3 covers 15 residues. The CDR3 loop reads CASSTGTSGGREQFF. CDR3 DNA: TGTGCCAGCAGTACCGGGACTAGCGGGGGCCGGGAGCAGTTCTTC.

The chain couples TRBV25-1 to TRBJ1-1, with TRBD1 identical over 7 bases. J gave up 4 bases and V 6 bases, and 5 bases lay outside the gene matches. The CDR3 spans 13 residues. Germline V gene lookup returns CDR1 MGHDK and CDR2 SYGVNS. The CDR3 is CASRGQSATEAFF. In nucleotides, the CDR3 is TGTGCCAGCAGGGGACAGTCAGCCACTGAAGCTTTCTTT.

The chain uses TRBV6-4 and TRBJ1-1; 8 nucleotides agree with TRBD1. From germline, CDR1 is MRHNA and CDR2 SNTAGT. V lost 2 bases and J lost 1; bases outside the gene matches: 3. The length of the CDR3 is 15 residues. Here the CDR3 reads CASSDVTGENTEAFF. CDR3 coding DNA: TGTGCCAGCAGTGACGTGACAGGGGAGAACACTGAAGCTTTCTTT.

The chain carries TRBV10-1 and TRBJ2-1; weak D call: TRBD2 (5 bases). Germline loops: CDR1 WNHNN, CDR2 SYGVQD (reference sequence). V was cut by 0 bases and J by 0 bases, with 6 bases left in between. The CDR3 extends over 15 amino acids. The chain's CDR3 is CASSESRGSYNEQFF. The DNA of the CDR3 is TGCGCCAGCAGTGAGTCACGGGGCTCCTACAATGAGCAGTTCTTC.

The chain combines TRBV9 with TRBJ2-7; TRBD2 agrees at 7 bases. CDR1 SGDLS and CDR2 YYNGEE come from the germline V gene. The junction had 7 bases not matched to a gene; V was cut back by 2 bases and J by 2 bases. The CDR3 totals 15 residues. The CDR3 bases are TGTGCCAGCAGCGTCGCGGGGGAATATACCTACGAGCAGTACTTC. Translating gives CASSVAGEYTYEQYF.

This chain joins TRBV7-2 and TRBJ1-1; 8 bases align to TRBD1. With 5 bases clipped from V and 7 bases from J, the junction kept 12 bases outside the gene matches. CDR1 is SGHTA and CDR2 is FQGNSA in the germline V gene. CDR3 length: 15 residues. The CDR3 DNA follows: TGTGCCAGCAGCAAAAGACAGGGGCCCTACATTGAAGCTTTCTTT. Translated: CASSKRQGPYIEAFF.

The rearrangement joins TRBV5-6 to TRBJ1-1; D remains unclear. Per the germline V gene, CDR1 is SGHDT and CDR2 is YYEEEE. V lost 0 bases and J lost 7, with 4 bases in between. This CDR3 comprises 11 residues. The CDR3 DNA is TGTGCCAGCAGCTTGGGTAGTGAAGCTTTCTTT. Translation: CASSLGSEAFF.

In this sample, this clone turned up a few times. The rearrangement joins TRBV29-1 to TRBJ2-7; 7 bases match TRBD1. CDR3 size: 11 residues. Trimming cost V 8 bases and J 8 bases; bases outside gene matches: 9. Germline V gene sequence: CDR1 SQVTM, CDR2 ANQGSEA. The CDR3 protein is CSSRDSLKQYF. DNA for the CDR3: TGCAGCTCCCGGGACAGTCTCAAGCAGTACTTC.

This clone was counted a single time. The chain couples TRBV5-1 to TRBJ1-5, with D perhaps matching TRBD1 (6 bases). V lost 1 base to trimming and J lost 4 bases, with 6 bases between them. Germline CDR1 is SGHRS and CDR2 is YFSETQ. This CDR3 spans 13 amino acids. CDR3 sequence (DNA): TGCGCCAGCAGCTTGACAGGGAATCAGCCCCAGCATTTT. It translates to CASSLTGNQPQHF. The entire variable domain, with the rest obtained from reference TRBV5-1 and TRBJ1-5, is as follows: KAGVTQTPRYLIKTRGQQVTLSCSPISGHRSVSWYQQTPGQGLQFLFEYFSETQRNKGNFPGRFSGRQFSNSRSEMNVSTLELGDSALYLCASSLTGNQPQHFGDGTRLSIL.

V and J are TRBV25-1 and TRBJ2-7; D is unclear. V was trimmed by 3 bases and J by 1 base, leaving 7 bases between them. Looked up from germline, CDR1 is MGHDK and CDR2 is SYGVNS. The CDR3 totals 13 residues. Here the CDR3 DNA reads TGTGCCAGCAGTGAGTCTGTATCCTACGAGCAGTACTTC. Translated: CASSESVSYEQYF.